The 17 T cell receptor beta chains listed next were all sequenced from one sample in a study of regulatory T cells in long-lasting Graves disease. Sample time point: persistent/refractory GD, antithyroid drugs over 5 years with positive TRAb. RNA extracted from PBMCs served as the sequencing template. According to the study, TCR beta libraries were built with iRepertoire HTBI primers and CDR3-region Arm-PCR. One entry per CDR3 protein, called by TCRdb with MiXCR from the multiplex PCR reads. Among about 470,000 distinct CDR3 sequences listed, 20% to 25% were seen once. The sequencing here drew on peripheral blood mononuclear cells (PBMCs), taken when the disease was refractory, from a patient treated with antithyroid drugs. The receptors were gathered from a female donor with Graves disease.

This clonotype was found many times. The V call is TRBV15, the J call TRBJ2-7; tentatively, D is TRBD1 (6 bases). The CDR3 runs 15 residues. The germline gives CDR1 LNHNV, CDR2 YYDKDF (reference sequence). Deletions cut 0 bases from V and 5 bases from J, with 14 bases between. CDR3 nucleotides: TGTGCCACCAGCAGAGACAGGGGAATTACCCACGAGCAGTACTTC. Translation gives CATSRDRGITHEQYF.

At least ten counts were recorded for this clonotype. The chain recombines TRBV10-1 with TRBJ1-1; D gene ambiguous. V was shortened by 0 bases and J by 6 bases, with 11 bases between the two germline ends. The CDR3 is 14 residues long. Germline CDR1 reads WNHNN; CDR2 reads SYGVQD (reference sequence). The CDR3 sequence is CASSESTAVAEAFF. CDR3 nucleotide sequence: TGCGCCAGCAGTGAGTCGACCGCTGTCGCTGAAGCTTTCTTT.

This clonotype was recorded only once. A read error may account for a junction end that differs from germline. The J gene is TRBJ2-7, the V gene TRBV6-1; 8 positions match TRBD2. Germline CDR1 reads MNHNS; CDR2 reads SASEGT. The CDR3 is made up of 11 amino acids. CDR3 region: CASSSGSERYF. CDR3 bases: TGTGCCAGCAGTAGCGGGAGCGAGCGGTACTTC.

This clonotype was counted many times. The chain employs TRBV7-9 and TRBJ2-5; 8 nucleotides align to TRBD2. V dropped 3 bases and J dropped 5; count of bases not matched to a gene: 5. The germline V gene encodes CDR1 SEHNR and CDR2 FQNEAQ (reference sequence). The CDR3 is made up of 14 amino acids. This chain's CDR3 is CASSFGLASETQYF. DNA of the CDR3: TGTGCCAGCAGCTTCGGACTAGCCTCGGAGACCCAGTACTTC.

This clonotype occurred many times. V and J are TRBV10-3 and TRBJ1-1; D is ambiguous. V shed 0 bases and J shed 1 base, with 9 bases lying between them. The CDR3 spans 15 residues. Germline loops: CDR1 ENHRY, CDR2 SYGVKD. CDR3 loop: CAISESRTRNTEAFF. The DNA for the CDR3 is TGTGCCATCAGTGAGTCACGGACGAGGAACACTGAAGCTTTCTTT.

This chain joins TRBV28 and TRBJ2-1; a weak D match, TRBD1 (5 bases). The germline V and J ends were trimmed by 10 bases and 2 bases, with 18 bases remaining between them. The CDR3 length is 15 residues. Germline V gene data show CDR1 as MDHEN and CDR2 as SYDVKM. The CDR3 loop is CATHPATAPYNEQFF. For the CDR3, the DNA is TGTGCCACGCACCCTGCGACAGCCCCCTACAATGAGCAGTTCTTC.

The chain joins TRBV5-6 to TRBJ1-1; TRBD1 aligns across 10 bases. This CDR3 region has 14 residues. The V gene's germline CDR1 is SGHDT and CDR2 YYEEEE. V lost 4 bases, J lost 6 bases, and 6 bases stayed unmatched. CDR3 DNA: TGTGCCAGCAGCGAGACAGGGGGCGCCCCTGAAGCTTTCTTT. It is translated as CASSETGGAPEAFF.

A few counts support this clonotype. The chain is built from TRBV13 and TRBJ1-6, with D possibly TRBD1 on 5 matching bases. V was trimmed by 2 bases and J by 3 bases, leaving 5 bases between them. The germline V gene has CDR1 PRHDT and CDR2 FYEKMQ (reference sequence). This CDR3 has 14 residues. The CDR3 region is CASSLRGYNSPLHF. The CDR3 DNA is TGTGCCAGCAGCTTAAGGGGCTATAATTCACCCCTCCACTTT. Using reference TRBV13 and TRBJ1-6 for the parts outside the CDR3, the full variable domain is AAGVIQSPRHLIKEKRETATLKCYPIPRHDTVYWYQQGPGQDPQFLISFYEKMQSDKGSIPDRFSAQQFSDYHSELNMSSLELGDSALYFCASSLRGYNSPLHFGNGTRLTVT.

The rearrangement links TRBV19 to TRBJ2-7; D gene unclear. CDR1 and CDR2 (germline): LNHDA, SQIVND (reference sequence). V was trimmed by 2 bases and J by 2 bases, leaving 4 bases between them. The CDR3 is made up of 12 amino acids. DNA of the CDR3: TGTGCCAGTAGTATATCCACCTACGAGCAGTACTTC. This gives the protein CASSISTYEQYF. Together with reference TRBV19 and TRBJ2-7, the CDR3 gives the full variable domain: DGGITQSPKYLFRKEGQNVTLSCEQNLNHDAMYWYRQDPGQGLRLIYYSQIVNDFQKGDIAEGYSVSREKKESFPLTVTSAQKNPTAFYLCASSISTYEQYFGPGTRLTVT.

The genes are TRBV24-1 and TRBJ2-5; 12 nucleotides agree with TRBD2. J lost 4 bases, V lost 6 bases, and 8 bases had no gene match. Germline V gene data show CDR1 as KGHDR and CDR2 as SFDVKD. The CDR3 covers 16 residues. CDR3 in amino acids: CATSPGLLAGGETQYF. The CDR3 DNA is TGTGCCACCAGTCCTGGCTTACTAGCGGGAGGAGAGACCCAGTACTTC.

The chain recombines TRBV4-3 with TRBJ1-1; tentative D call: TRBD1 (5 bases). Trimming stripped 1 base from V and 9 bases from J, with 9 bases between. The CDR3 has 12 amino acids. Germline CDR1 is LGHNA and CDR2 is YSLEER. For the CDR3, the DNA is TGCGCCAGCAGCCAAGTGGGGACTAAAGCTTTCTTT. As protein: CASSQVGTKAFF.

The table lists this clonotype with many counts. CDR3 coding DNA: TGTGCCAGCAGCTTAGACACGGGCCATCAGTACTTC. As protein: CASSLDTGHQYF. This sequence joins TRBV7-2 and TRBJ2-5; D is ambiguous. In germline, CDR1 is SGHTA, CDR2 FQGNSA. This CDR3 is built from 12 residues. Trimming took 1 base from V and 11 from J, leaving 11 bases between them.

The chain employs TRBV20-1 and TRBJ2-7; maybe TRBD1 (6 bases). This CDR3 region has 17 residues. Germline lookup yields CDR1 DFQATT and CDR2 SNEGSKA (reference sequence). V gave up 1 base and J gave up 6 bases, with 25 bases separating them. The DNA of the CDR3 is TGCAGTGCTAGAGTTCCAGACTTCGGACAGACCATCTGCGAGCAGTACTTC. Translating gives CSARVPDFGQTICEQYF.

The CDR3 protein is CASSPGTSGSLMETQYF. CDR3 nucleotides: TGTGCCAGCAGCCCGGGGACTAGCGGGAGTTTAATGGAGACCCAGTACTTC. The chain has TRBV7-9 and TRBJ2-5; TRBD2 aligns across 14 bases. Germline CDR1 is SEHNR and CDR2 is FQNEAQ (reference sequence). After removal of 5 bases from V and 5 bases from J, the junction contained 10 bases not matched to a gene. This CDR3 is built from 17 residues.

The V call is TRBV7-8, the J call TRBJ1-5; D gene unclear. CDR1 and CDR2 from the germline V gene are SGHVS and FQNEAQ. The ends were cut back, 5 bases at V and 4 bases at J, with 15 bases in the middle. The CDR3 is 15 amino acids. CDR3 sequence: CASSLLPWGNQPQHF. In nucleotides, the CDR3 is TGTGCCAGCAGCCTTCTACCGTGGGGAAATCAGCCCCAGCATTTT.

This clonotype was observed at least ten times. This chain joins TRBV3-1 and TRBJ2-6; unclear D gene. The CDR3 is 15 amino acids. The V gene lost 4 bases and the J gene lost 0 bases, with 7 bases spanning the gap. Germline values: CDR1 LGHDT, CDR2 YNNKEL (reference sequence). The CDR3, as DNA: TGTGCCAGCAGCCCCCCCCTCTCTGGGGCCAACGTCCTGACTTTC. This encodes CASSPPLSGANVLTF.

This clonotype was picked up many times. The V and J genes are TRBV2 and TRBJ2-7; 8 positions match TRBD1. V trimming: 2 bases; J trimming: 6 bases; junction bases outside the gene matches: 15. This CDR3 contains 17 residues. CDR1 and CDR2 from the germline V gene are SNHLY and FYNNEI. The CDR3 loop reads CASSESLVGTGLGEQYF. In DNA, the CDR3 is TGTGCCAGCAGTGAATCCTTGGTTGGGACAGGCCTGGGCGAGCAGTACTTC.